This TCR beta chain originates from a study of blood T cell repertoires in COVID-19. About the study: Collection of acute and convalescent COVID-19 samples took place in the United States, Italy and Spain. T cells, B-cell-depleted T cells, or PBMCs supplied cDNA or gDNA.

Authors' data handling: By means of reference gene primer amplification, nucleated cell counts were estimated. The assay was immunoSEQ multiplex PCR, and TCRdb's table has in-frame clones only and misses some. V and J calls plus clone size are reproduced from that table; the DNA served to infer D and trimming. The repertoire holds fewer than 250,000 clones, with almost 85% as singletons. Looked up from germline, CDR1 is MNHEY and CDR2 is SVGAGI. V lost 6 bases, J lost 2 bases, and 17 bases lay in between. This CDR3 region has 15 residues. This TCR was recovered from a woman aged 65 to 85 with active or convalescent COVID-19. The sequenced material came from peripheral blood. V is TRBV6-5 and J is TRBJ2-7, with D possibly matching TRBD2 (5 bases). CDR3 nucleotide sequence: TGTGCCAGCAGCCTGACTTCCCTCGGGACCTACGAGCAGTACTTC. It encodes CASSLTSLGTYEQYF.